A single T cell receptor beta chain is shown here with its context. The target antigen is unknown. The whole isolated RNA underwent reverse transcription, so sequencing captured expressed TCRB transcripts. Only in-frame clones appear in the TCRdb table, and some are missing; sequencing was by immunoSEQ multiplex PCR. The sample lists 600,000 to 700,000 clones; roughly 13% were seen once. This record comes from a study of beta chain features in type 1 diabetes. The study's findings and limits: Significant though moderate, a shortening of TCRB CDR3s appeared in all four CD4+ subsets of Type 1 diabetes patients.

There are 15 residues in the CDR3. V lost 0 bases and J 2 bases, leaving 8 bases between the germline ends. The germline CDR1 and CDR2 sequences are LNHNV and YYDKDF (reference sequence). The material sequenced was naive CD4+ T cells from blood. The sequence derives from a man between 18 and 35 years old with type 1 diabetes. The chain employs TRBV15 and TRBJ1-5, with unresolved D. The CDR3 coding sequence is TGTGCCACCAGCAGAGAGATATTGGGCAATCAGCCCCAGCATTTT. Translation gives CATSREILGNQPQHF.